This T cell receptor (beta chain) appears in the sequencing data of a study of cytomegalovirus exposure and HLA in healthy donors. CDR1 is SGHVS, CDR2 FNYEAQ, per germline. CDR3 length: 15 amino acids. The trim removed 5 bases at V and 4 bases at J, leaving 8 bases unmatched. Primers for the PCR totalled 60 Vbeta and 13 Jbeta. The data were produced by immunoSEQ multiplex PCR, yet TCRdb's version contains in-frame clones alone and is incomplete. This table holds around 200,000 clones, about 80% found once. The sample taken for sequencing was PBMCs. The sequence was collected from a man younger than 35 in good health and CMV-seronegative. The chain has TRBV7-6 and TRBJ2-7; the match to TRBD1 covers 10 bases. As DNA, the CDR3 is TGTGCCAGCAGCCCGTCGACAGGGGGCTTATACGAGCAGTACTTC. Protein product: CASSPSTGGLYEQYF.